A selection of T cell receptor beta chains follows, all from one sample in a study of T cell repertoires in cytomegalovirus infection. TCRdb re-analysed the reads in MiXCR, keeping a single row per CDR3 protein. Here the sample spans approximately 240,000 distinct CDR3 sequences, 9% to 15% being singletons. Material for sequencing was PBMCs. The source of these receptors is a human donor in good health (CMV status not recorded). Some clones in this sample may be carry-over from other donors' samples. The CDR3 runs from the conserved cysteine through the conserved F or W. A D gene is named only where the DNA matches it firmly. Clone size is stated in some rows and not others, as once, few, many or a class when expanded.

DNA | CDR3 | D | J | V | size
TGTGCCAGCAGCCAACCGGGACAGGGTTCGGGCACTGAAGCTTTCTTT | CASSQPGQGSGTEAFF | TRBD1 | TRBJ1-1 | TRBV7-3 | -
TGTGCCAGCACCTGGACAGGGGCGATCGACGAGCAGTACTTC | CASTWTGAIDEQYF | TRBD1 | TRBJ2-7 | TRBV7-9 | -
TGTGCCAGCAGTTTGGCGGGGACACTTAACTACGAGCAGTACTTC | CASSLAGTLNYEQYF | - | TRBJ2-7 | TRBV27 | -
TGTGCCAGCAGCTCCATAACTAGCGGGTATACAGATACGCAGTATTTT | CASSSITSGYTDTQYF | TRBD2 | TRBJ2-3 | TRBV5-5 | many
TGTGCCAGTAGTACCCCCGGGGGGCTGGACACCGGGGAGCTGTTTTTT | CASSTPGGLDTGELFF | - | TRBJ2-2 | TRBV19 | -
TGTGCCAGCAGCCAGGGACAGGGGGGTTATGGCTACACCTTC | CASSQGQGGYGYTF | TRBD1 | TRBJ1-2 | TRBV7-2 | many
TGCAGTGCGGAGGGGACGATCTACAATGAGCAGTTCTTC | CSAEGTIYNEQFF | - | TRBJ2-1 | TRBV20-1 | -
TGCAGTGCTCCAGGGACAGGGAGCCGCCAAGAGACCCAGTACTTC | CSAPGTGSRQETQYF | TRBD1 | TRBJ2-5 | TRBV20-1 | many
TGTGCCAGCAGTTTATTACTAGCGGGAGGTCCCGAGCAGTACTTC | CASSLLLAGGPEQYF | TRBD2 | TRBJ2-7 | TRBV28 | many
TGTGCCAGCAGCTTAGGGGAAAGGGTACAAGCTTTCTTT | CASSLGERVQAFF | - | TRBJ1-1 | TRBV7-9 | many
TGTGCCAGCACCCCCGGGACAGGGGGCGACATTCAGTACTTC | CASTPGTGGDIQYF | TRBD1 | TRBJ2-4 | TRBV6-6 | -
TGTGCCAGCAGCCACCCCGGGACTAGCGGGAATACGCAGTATTTT | CASSHPGTSGNTQYF | TRBD2 | TRBJ2-3 | TRBV4-2 | many
TGTGCCAGCAGCCCCGGACAGGGAGAAGGTTCACCCCTCCACTTT | CASSPGQGEGSPLHF | TRBD1 | TRBJ1-6 | TRBV7-2 | many
TGCAGCCCCGGGACAGGGGTCTACGAGCAGTACTTC | CSPGTGVYEQYF | TRBD1 | TRBJ2-7 | TRBV20-1 | few
TGTGCCAGTAGTACGCCCCGGGGGACTAGACGGATGCAGACCCAGTACTTC | CASSTPRGTRRMQTQYF | TRBD2 | TRBJ2-5 | TRBV19 | many
TGTGCCAGCAGCCTGGTCTATCCTTCGTGGGGGGAGTCCTACGAGCAGTACTTC | CASSLVYPSWGESYEQYF | - | TRBJ2-7 | TRBV7-2 | many
TGTGCCAGCAGCCCCCAAGGGGGCAAGGAGACCCAGTACTTC | CASSPQGGKETQYF | TRBD1 | TRBJ2-5 | TRBV7-2 | many
TGTGCCAGCAGTTTACGCGGGTTAACCTACAATGAGCAGTTCTTC | CASSLRGLTYNEQFF | - | TRBJ2-1 | TRBV27 | -
TGTGCCAGCAACACCGGGGCTAGCCAAGAGACCCAGTACTTC | CASNTGASQETQYF | - | TRBJ2-5 | TRBV11-3 | many
TGTGCCAGCTTTGGGGGGACCTACGAGCAGTACTTC | CASFGGTYEQYF | - | TRBJ2-7 | TRBV28 | many
TGTGCCAGCAGCTTAGAGAGCGCCAAAGTGGGGACCCAGTACTTC | CASSLESAKVGTQYF | - | TRBJ2-5 | TRBV7-2 | many
TGTGCCAGTAGTATGGGCAGATCGAGCAATCAGCCCCAGCATTTT | CASSMGRSSNQPQHF | - | TRBJ1-5 | TRBV19 | many
TGCGCCAGCAGCTTGGTGCAGGGGGGAAGCTATGGCTACACCTTC | CASSLVQGGSYGYTF | TRBD1 | TRBJ1-2 | TRBV5-1 | many
TGTGCCAGCAGTGACGGACAGGAGTATAATTCACCCCTCCACTTT | CASSDGQEYNSPLHF | TRBD1 | TRBJ1-6 | TRBV2 | few
TGTGCCAGTAGTATCACAGTCGGACAGGGGGTGACTGAAGCTTTCTTT | CASSITVGQGVTEAFF | TRBD1 | TRBJ1-1 | TRBV19 | many
TGTGCCAGCAGTTACTCAGCAAGCGGACTAGCGGGGGGGTCTTCCTACAATGAGCAGTTCTTC | CASSYSASGLAGGSSYNEQFF | TRBD2 | TRBJ2-1 | TRBV6-2/TRBV6-3 | few
TGTGCCAGCAGCTTAGTTACCCCCAGCGGGGGGGGGTCGGCGGCGCAGTATTTT | CASSLVTPSGGGSAAQYF | TRBD2 | TRBJ2-3 | TRBV7-2 | medium-sized
TGTGCCAGCAGTTACAGGGGACAGGGGGCGGATGAGCAGTTCTTC | CASSYRGQGADEQFF | TRBD1 | TRBJ2-1 | TRBV6-5 | -
TGTGCCAGCAGCCCCCGGGACACCCGCAATGAGCAGTTCTTC | CASSPRDTRNEQFF | - | TRBJ2-1 | TRBV7-3 | many
TGTGCCAGCAGCCAAGGCATTCAGGGGGCGGCCGGGGAGCTGTTTTTT | CASSQGIQGAAGELFF | TRBD1 | TRBJ2-2 | TRBV14 | many
TGTGCCAGCAGAACGGTCAATACCAATCAGCCCCAGCATTTT | CASRTVNTNQPQHF | - | TRBJ1-5 | TRBV28 | -
TGTGCCAGTAGTATCAAGGGGACTACCCAAGAGACCCAGTACTTC | CASSIKGTTQETQYF | TRBD2 | TRBJ2-5 | TRBV19 | -
TGTGCCAGCAGCCCGAAAGGCCCGAACGTGAACACCGGGGAGCTGTTTTTT | CASSPKGPNVNTGELFF | - | TRBJ2-2 | TRBV7-9 | many
TGTGCCAGCAGCTTAGATGCCGAAGTCTCACCCCTCCACTTT | CASSLDAEVSPLHF | - | TRBJ1-6 | TRBV7-9 | many
TGTGCCAGCAGTTTGGAAACAGGTCTCTATGGCTACACCTTC | CASSLETGLYGYTF | - | TRBJ1-2 | TRBV28 | many
TGTGCCAGCAGCCCTACGCCGGGACCAGGGTTGGGAAACACCATATATTTT | CASSPTPGPGLGNTIYF | - | TRBJ1-3 | TRBV9 | few
TGTGCCAGCAGCGTAGACCGTGGCAATGAGCAGTTCTTC | CASSVDRGNEQFF | - | TRBJ2-1 | TRBV9 | many
TGTGCCAGCAGCCGAGAGGTTGGGGATCAGCCCCAGCATTTT | CASSREVGDQPQHF | - | TRBJ1-5 | TRBV7-2 | many
TGTGCCAGTAGTAAAAACAGGGGTGGTAGCACTGAAGCTTTCTTT | CASSKNRGGSTEAFF | TRBD1 | TRBJ1-1 | TRBV19 | many
TGTGCCAGCAGCGGTTCAGGTGAAGCTTTCTTT | CASSGSGEAFF | - | TRBJ1-1 | TRBV9 | -
TGTGCCAGCGGGAGGGCAGGGGGCACCGGGGAGCTGTTTTTT | CASGRAGGTGELFF | - | TRBJ2-2 | TRBV6-2/TRBV6-3 | many
TGTGCCAGCAGTAATAGCGGTACCCAAGAGACCCAGTACTTC | CASSNSGTQETQYF | - | TRBJ2-5 | TRBV2 | few
TGTGCCAGCAGCGTAGGAAGGTACAGGGCCTTGGGGACTGAAGCTTTCTTT | CASSVGRYRALGTEAFF | - | TRBJ1-1 | TRBV9 | -
TGTGCCAGCAGCTTAGGGCAGGACCTCGAGCAGTACTTC | CASSLGQDLEQYF | - | TRBJ2-7 | TRBV7-2 | many
TGTGCCAGCAGCCCCTCCGACAGGGTCCATGAGCAGTTCTTC | CASSPSDRVHEQFF | TRBD1 | TRBJ2-1 | TRBV7-9 | many
TGCGCCAGCAGCCAAGATATTGGGGACAGGGCGGATAGCACAGATACGCAGTATTTT | CASSQDIGDRADSTDTQYF | TRBD1 | TRBJ2-3 | TRBV4-1 | many
TGCAGCGTTGTTCCGGGACAGGGGGCAATCAATGAGCAGTTCTTC | CSVVPGQGAINEQFF | TRBD1 | TRBJ2-1 | TRBV29-1 | few
TGTGCCAGCAGTCGCGGGAAAGGCCAAGAGACCCAGTACTTC | CASSRGKGQETQYF | - | TRBJ2-5 | TRBV14 | -
TGTGCCAGTAGAAGGGACACTGGCTACACCTTC | CASRRDTGYTF | - | TRBJ1-2 | TRBV19 | many
TGCGCCAGCAGCCTGACAGTCGGGGAGCTGTTTTTT | CASSLTVGELFF | - | TRBJ2-2 | TRBV5-1 | many
TGTGCCAGCTCACGGGGGTCTGAGACCCAGTACTTC | CASSRGSETQYF | - | TRBJ2-5 | TRBV18 | -
TGCAGTGCTCGAGGTCGGCAGGTAAATCCTGAAGCTTTCTTT | CSARGRQVNPEAFF | - | TRBJ1-1 | TRBV20-1 | -